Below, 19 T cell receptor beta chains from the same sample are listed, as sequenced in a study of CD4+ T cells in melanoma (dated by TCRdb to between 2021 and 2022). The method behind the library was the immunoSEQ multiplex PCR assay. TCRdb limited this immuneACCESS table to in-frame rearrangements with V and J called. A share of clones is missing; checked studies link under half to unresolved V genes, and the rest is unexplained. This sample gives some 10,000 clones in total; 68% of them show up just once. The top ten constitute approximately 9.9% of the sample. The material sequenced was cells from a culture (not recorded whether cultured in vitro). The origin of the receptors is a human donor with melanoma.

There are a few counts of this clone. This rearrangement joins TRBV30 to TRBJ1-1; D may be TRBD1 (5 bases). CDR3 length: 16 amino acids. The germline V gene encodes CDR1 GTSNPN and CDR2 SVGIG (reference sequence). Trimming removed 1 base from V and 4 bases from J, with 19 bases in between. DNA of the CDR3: TGTGCCTGGAGTGCCCCGTGGGGGGGAAAGAGCACTGAAGCTTTCTTT. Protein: CAWSAPWGGKSTEAFF.

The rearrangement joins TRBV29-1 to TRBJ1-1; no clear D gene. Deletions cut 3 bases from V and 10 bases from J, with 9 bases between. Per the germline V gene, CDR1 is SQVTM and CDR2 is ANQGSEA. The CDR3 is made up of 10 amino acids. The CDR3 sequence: CSVDGIGAFF. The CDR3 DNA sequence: TGCAGCGTTGATGGAATCGGAGCTTTCTTT.

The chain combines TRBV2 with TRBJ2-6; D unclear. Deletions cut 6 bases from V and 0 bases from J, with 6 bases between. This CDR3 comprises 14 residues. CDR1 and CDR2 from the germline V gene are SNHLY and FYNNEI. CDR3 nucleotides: TGTGCCAGCAGGGACGGCTCTGGGGCCAACGTCCTGACTTTC. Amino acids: CASRDGSGANVLTF.

The CDR3 nucleotides read TGCGCCAGCAGCCACGGACTAGCGGGGGGGTTCACAGATACGCAGTATTTT. It yields the protein CASSHGLAGGFTDTQYF. The chain links TRBV5-1 to TRBJ2-3; 15 bases fit TRBD2. CDR1 and CDR2 (germline): SGHRS, YFSETQ. Unmatched junction bases numbered 5, after V lost 4 bases and J lost 2 bases. CDR3 length equals 17 residues. The full variable domain, rest sourced from reference TRBV5-1 and TRBJ2-3, is KAGVTQTPRYLIKTRGQQVTLSCSPISGHRSVSWYQQTPGQGLQFLFEYFSETQRNKGNFPGRFSGRQFSNSRSEMNVSTLELGDSALYLCASSHGLAGGFTDTQYFGPGTRLTVL.

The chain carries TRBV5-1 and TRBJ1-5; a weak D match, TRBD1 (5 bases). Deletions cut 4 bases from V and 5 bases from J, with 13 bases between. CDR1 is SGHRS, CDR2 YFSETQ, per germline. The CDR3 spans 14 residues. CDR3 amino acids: CASSVGRGDQPQHF. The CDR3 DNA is TGCGCCAGCAGCGTAGGACGGGGGGATCAGCCCCAGCATTTT.

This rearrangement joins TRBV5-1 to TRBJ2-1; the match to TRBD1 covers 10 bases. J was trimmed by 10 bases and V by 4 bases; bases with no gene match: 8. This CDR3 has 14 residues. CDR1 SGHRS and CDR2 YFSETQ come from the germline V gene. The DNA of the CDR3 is TGCGCCAGCAGCACCGGGACAGGGGAAAGAGAGCAGTTCTTC. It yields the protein CASSTGTGEREQFF.

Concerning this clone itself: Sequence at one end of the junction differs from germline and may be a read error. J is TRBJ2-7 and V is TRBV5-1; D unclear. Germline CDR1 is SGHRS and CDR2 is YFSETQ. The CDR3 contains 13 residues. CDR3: CASSLRQSYEQYF. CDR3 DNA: TGTGCCAGCAGCTTGCGGCAGTCCTACGAGCAGTACTTC.

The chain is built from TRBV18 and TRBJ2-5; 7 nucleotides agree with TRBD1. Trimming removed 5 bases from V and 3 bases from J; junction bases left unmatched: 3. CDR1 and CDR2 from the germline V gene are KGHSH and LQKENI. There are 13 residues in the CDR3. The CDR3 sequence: CASSSTGEETQYF. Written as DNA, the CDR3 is TGTGCCAGCTCATCTACAGGGGAAGAGACCCAGTACTTC.

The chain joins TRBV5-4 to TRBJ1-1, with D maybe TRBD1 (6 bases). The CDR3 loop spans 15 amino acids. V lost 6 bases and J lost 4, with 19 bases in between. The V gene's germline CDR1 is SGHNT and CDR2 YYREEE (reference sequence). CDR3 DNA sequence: TGTGCCAGCAACCTTAGGGGGGGCGCCGCCACTGAAGCTTTCTTT. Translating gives CASNLRGGAATEAFF.

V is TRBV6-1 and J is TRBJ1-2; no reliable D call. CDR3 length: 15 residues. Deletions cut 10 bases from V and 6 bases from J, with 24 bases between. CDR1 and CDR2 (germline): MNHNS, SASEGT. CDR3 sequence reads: CAIRRVGISRDGYTF. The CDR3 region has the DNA TGTGCCATCAGGAGGGTCGGGATTTCGAGGGATGGCTACACCTTC.

CDR3 region: CASSLGPFGGSGANVLTF. The CDR3 DNA sequence: TGTGCCAGCAGCTTAGGACCATTCGGGGGATCCGGGGCCAACGTCCTGACTTTC. The chain recombines TRBV11-1 with TRBJ2-6, with a possible D match to TRBD2 (6 bases). Trimming cost V 1 base and J 4 bases, with 17 bases left between them. The CDR3 covers 18 residues. Germline CDR1 SGHAT, CDR2 FQDESV (reference sequence).

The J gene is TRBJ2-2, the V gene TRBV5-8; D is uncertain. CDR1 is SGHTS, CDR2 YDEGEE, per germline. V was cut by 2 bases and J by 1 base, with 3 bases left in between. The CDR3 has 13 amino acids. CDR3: CASSFVNTGELFF. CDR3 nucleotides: TGTGCCAGCAGCTTCGTGAACACCGGGGAGCTGTTTTTT.

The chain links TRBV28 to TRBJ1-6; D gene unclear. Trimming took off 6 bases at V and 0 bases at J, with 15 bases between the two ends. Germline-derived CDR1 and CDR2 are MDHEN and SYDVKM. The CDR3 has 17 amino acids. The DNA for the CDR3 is TGTGCCAGCAGGTCGGACGGAGCCCTCTCCTATAATTCACCCCTCCACTTT. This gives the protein CASRSDGALSYNSPLHF.

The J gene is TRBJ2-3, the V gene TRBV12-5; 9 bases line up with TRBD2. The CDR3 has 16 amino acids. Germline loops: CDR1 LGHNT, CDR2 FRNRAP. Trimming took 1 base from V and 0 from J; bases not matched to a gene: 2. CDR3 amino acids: CASGLGTSASTDTQYF. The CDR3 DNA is TGTGCTAGTGGTTTGGGGACTAGCGCTAGCACAGATACGCAGTATTTT.

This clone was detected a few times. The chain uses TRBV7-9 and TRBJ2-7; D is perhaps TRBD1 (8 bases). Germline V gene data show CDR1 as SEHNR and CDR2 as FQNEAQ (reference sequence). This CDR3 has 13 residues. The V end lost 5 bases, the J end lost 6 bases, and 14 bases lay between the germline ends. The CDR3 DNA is TGTGCCAGCAGCGCACAGGGGGGGCGCGAGCAGTACTTC. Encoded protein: CASSAQGGREQYF.

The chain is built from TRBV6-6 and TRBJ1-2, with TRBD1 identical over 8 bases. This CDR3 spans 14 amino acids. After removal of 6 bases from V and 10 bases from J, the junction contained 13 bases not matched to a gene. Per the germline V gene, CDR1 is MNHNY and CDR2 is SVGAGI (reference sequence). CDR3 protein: CASSHGQGLVYYTF. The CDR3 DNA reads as TGTGCCAGCAGCCACGGACAGGGCCTCGTATACTACACCTTC.

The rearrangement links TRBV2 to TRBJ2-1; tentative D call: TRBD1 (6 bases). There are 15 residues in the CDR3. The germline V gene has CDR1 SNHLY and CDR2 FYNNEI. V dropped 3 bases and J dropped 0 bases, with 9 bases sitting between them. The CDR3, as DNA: TGTGCCAGCAGTGATCAACAGGGCTCCTACAATGAGCAGTTCTTC. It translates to CASSDQQGSYNEQFF.

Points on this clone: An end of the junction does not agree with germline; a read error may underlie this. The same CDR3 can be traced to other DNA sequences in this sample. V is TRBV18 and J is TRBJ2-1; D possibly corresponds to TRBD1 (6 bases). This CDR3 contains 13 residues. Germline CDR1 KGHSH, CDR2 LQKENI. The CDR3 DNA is TGTGCCAGCTCACCAGGGGGCCACAATGAACAGTTCTTC. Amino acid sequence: CASSPGGHNEQFF.

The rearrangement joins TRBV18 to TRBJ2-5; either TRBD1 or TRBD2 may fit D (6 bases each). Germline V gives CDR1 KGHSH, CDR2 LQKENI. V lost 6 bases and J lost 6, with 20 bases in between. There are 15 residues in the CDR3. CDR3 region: CASSDRRGAVKTQYF. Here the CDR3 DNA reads TGTGCCAGCTCGGATAGGAGGGGGGCCGTAAAGACCCAGTACTTC.